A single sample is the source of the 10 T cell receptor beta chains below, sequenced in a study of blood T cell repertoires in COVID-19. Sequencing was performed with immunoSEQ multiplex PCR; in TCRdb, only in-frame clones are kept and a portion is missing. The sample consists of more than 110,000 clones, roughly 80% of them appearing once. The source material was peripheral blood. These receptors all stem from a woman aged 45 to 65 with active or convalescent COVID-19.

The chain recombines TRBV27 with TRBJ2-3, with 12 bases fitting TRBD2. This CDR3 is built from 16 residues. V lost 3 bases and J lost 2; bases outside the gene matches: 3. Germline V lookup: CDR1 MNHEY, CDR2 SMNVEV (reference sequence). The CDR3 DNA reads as TGTGCCAGCAGTTTTAGACTAGCGGGAGTCACAGATACGCAGTATTTT. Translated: CASSFRLAGVTDTQYF.

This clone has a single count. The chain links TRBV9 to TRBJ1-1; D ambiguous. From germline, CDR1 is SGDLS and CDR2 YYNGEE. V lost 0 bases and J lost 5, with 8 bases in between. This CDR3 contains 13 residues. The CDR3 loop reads CASSVGGLTEAFF. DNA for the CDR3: TGTGCCAGCAGCGTAGGAGGTCTAACTGAAGCTTTCTTT. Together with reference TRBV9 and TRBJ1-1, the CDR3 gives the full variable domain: DSGVTQTPKHLITATGQRVTLRCSPRSGDLSVYWYQQSLDQGLQFLIQYYNGEERAKGNILERFSAQQFPDLHSELNLSSLELGDSALYFCASSVGGLTEAFFGQGTRLTVV.

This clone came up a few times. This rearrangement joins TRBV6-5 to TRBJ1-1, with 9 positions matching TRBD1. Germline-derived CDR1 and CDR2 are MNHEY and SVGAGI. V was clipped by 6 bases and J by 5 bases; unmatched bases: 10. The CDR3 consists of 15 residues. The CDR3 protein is CASRRLTGGRTEAFF. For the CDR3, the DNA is TGTGCCAGCAGGCGACTGACAGGGGGGAGAACTGAAGCTTTCTTT.

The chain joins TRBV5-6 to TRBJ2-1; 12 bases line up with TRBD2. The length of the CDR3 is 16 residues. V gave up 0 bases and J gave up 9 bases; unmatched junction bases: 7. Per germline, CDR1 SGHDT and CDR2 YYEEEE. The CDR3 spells CASSLAGTSGYGEQFF. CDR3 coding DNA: TGTGCCAGCAGCTTGGCCGGGACTAGCGGGTACGGTGAGCAGTTCTTC.

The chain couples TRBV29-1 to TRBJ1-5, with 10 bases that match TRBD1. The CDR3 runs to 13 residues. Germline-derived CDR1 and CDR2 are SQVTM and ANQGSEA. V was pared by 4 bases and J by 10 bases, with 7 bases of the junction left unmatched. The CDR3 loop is CSVGWDRGIPQHF. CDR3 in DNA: TGCAGCGTTGGGTGGGACAGGGGTATCCCCCAGCATTTT.

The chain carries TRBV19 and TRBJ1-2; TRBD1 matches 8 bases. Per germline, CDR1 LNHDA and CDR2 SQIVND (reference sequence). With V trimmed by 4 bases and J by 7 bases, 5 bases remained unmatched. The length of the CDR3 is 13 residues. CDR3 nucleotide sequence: TGTGCCAGTAGTACGGACAGGGTTGTTGGCTACACCTTC. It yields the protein CASSTDRVVGYTF.

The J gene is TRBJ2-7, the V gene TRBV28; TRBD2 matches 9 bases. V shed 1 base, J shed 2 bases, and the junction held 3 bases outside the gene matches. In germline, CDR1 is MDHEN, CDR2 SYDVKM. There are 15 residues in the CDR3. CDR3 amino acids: CASSLFASGTYEQYF. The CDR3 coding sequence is TGTGCCAGCAGTTTATTCGCTAGCGGGACCTACGAGCAGTACTTC.

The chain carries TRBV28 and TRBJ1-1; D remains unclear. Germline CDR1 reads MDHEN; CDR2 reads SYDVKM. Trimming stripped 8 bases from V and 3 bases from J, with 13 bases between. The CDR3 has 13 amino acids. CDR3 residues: CASLSPGDTEAFF. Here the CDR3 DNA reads TGTGCCAGCCTCTCTCCCGGGGACACTGAAGCTTTCTTT. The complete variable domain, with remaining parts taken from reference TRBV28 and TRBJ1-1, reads DVKVTQSSRYLVKRTGEKVFLECVQDMDHENMFWYRQDPGLGLRLIYFSYDVKMKEKGDIPEGYSVSREKKERFSLILESASTNQTSMYLCASLSPGDTEAFFGQGTRLTVV.

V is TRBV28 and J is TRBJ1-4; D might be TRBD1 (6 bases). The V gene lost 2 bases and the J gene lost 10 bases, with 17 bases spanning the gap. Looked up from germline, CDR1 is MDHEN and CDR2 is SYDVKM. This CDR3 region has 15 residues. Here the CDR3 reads CASSLRLGAARKLFF. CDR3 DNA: TGTGCCAGCAGTTTAAGGCTGGGGGCGGCGAGAAAACTGTTTTTT.

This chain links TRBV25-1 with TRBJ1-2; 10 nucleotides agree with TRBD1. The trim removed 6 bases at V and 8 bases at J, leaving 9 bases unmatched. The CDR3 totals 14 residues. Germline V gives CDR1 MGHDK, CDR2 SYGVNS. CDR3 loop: CASSRQGAGGGYTF. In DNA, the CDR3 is TGTGCCAGCAGCCGACAGGGGGCTGGGGGAGGCTACACCTTC.